Detailed here is one T cell receptor (beta chain). V gave up 0 bases and J gave up 5 bases; unmatched junction bases: 6. Germline assignment: CDR1 GTSNPN and CDR2 SVGIG (reference sequence). This CDR3 spans 14 amino acids. Original processing notes: Counts of nucleated cells, estimated from reference gene primer amplification, were obtained. Assay used: immunoSEQ multiplex PCR; TCRdb lists only in-frame clones, some missing. V and J calls and clone size are given by that table; D and trimming were obtained from the DNA. The table includes about 350,000 clones, about 90% detected once. The source of the sample is a study of blood T cell repertoires in COVID-19. Looking at the study overall: T cells, B-cell-depleted T cells, or PBMCs supplied cDNA or gDNA.

Recruits, aged roughly 18 to 95 years, lived in 20 to 30 US areas. Exposed participants encountered a COVID-19 case during the 2 weeks preceding study entry. Sequencing input: PBMCs or T cells enriched from blood (not recorded which). This sequence joins TRBV30 and TRBJ2-5, with 7 bases that match TRBD1. The clonotype was recovered from a woman aged 25 to 39 who had been exposed to COVID-19. CDR3: CAWSVGTGVETQYF. CDR3 in DNA: TGTGCCTGGAGTGTAGGCACAGGGGTTGAGACCCAGTACTTC.